Below, 30 T cell receptor beta chains from the same sample are listed, as sequenced in a study of blood T cells in healthy people across ages. The second PCR ran roughly 7 to 11 cycles with a sample-barcoded 5' primer and J-beta primers. Via MiXCR, TCRdb re-called the 5' RACE reads, giving one row per CDR3 protein. The sample includes about 970,000 distinct CDR3 sequences, approximately 50% seen only once; the top ten take 20% to 25%. The sample was blood. Receptors were obtained from a woman aged 55 to 70 in good health.

This clonotype was seen more than once but under ten times. The chain combines TRBV10-1 with TRBJ2-4; D is perhaps TRBD1 (6 bases). The CDR3 is made up of 16 amino acids. Looked up from germline, CDR1 is WNHNN and CDR2 is SYGVQD (reference sequence). V was clipped by 1 base and J by 8 bases, with 18 bases between them. DNA of the CDR3: TGCGCCAGCAGTGAGTTACAGGGTCCCGATCGGCACATTCAGTACTTC. Its translation is CASSELQGPDRHIQYF.

This clonotype was found a few times. This sequence joins TRBV6-5 and TRBJ2-7; D is unresolved. Deletions cut 2 bases from V and 2 bases from J, with 13 bases between. This CDR3 is built from 15 residues. Per germline, CDR1 MNHEY and CDR2 SVGAGI. This CDR3 is CASSYEYRTAYEQYF. The CDR3, as DNA: TGTGCCAGCAGTTACGAGTACAGAACGGCCTACGAGCAGTACTTC.

J is TRBJ2-4 and V is TRBV13; 9 bases align to TRBD1. The J call may be incorrect, as the DNA end agrees better with TRBJ2-7. Germline V CDR1 and CDR2: PRHDT, FYEKMQ (reference sequence). The CDR3 covers 15 residues. DNA for the CDR3: TGTGCCAGCAGCGACGTCGGGACAGGGATCTACGAGCAGTACTTC. Translation: CASSDVGTGIYEQYF.

V usage is TRBV9 and J usage is TRBJ2-3; TRBD2 matches 15 bases. There are 16 residues in the CDR3. V was clipped by 0 bases and J by 5 bases; unmatched bases: 1. Germline V lookup: CDR1 SGDLS, CDR2 YYNGEE. CDR3 DNA: TGTGCCAGCAGCGTAGGGACTAGCGGGAGGGTAGATACGCAGTATTTT. It yields the protein CASSVGTSGRVDTQYF.

This rearrangement joins TRBV20-1 to TRBJ2-1, with D perhaps matching TRBD1 or TRBD2 (5 bases each). Trimming pared 4 bases from V and 4 bases from J, leaving 17 bases between. The germline V gene has CDR1 DFQATT and CDR2 SNEGSKA (reference sequence). The CDR3 extends over 15 amino acids. The CDR3 is CSAMGDIWPYNEQFF. The CDR3 region has the DNA TGCAGTGCTATGGGGGATATTTGGCCTTACAATGAGCAGTTCTTC.

The rearrangement joins TRBV7-2 to TRBJ2-2; D possibly corresponds to TRBD2 (6 bases). V shed 5 bases and J shed 8 bases, with 12 bases lying between them. There are 13 residues in the CDR3. The germline V gene encodes CDR1 SGHTA and CDR2 FQGNSA. DNA of the CDR3: TGTGCCAGCAGCGGGGACTTCGCTGGGGAGCTGTTTTTT. Its translation is CASSGDFAGELFF.

The genes are TRBV29-1 and TRBJ2-1, with 9 bases aligning to TRBD2. This CDR3 is 14 amino acids long. The germline CDR1 and CDR2 sequences are SQVTM and ANQGSEA. Unmatched junction bases numbered 12, after V lost 5 bases and J lost 10 bases. DNA of the CDR3: TGCAGCGTTTGGTCTAGCGGGGTTTTAGGGGAGCAGTTCTTC. This gives the protein CSVWSSGVLGEQFF.

Turning to this clonotype: One base away lies a much larger clone, so this may be a sequencing read error. The CDR3 is CASRPSGDRPHEQYF. CDR3 nucleotide sequence: TGCGCCAGCAGGCCAAGTGGCGATCGCCCCCATGAGCAGTACTTC. The chain recombines TRBV10-1 with TRBJ2-5, with D unclear. V gave up 6 bases and J gave up 11 bases, with 25 bases separating them. Germline lookup yields CDR1 WNHNN and CDR2 SYGVQD (reference sequence). CDR3 length: 15 residues.

CDR3 region: CASSLTRGGGTDTQYF. The CDR3 DNA is TGTGCCAGCAGCTTGACCAGGGGGGGGGGCACAGATACGCAGTATTTT. The chain joins TRBV7-2 to TRBJ2-3; D may match TRBD1 or TRBD2 (7 bases each). Germline lookup yields CDR1 SGHTA and CDR2 FQGNSA. The CDR3 loop spans 16 amino acids. Trimming stripped 3 bases from V and 1 base from J, with 14 bases between.

The chain employs TRBV7-9 and TRBJ1-5, with 8 bases aligning to TRBD1. Germline V gene data show CDR1 as SEHNR and CDR2 as FQNEAQ (reference sequence). CDR3 length: 15 residues. With 5 bases clipped from V and 4 bases from J, the junction kept 7 bases outside the gene matches. CDR3 sequence reads: CASSKGQGPNQPQHF. The CDR3 bases are TGTGCCAGCAGCAAAGGACAGGGTCCAAATCAGCCCCAGCATTTT.

The V and J genes are TRBV20-1 and TRBJ2-1; 9 bases agree with TRBD2. Germline CDR1 DFQATT, CDR2 SNEGSKA (reference sequence). The CDR3 length is 18 residues. The V and J ends lost 0 bases and 0 bases, in that order; junction bases with no gene match: 9. CDR3 residues: CSARDPSGTESSYNEQFF. The CDR3 region has the DNA TGCAGTGCTAGAGACCCTAGCGGGACCGAGAGCTCCTACAATGAGCAGTTCTTC.

This chain links TRBV29-1 with TRBJ2-5; D is ambiguous. From germline, CDR1 is SQVTM and CDR2 ANQGSEA. This CDR3 has 12 residues. V was cut by 2 bases and J by 2 bases, with 6 bases left in between. The CDR3 DNA reads as TGCAGCGTTGAACCGACGCAAGAGACCCAGTACTTC. Its translation is CSVEPTQETQYF. Looking up the rest from reference TRBV29-1 and TRBJ2-5 gives the full variable domain: SAVISQKPSRDICQRGTSLTIQCQVDSQVTMMFWYRQQPGQSLTLIATANQGSEATYESGFVIDKFPISRPNLTFSTLTVSNMSPEDSSIYLCSVEPTQETQYFGPGTRLLVL.

This clonotype has ten or more counts. V usage is TRBV9 and J usage is TRBJ2-3, with D unclear. V gave up 0 bases and J gave up 6 bases, with 5 bases separating them. The CDR3 consists of 12 residues. Germline values: CDR1 SGDLS, CDR2 YYNGEE. The CDR3 DNA follows: TGTGCCAGCAGCGTAGGAGGTGATACGCAGTATTTT. Amino acid sequence: CASSVGGDTQYF.

The chain carries TRBV28 and TRBJ1-4; 9 positions match TRBD1. Germline V gives CDR1 MDHEN, CDR2 SYDVKM. Trimming cost V 4 bases and J 7 bases; bases outside gene matches: 7. The CDR3 is 15 residues long. The CDR3 sequence is CASSSGDRDGEKLFF. The CDR3 DNA is TGTGCCAGCAGTTCTGGGGACAGGGACGGTGAAAAACTGTTTTTT.

The chain recombines TRBV28 with TRBJ1-6; D is ambiguous. The V gene lost 0 bases and the J gene lost 7 bases, with 4 bases spanning the gap. The CDR3 totals 13 residues. Germline values: CDR1 MDHEN, CDR2 SYDVKM. CDR3: CASSLWGNSPLHF. Here the CDR3 DNA reads TGTGCCAGCAGTTTATGGGGGAATTCACCCCTCCACTTT.

This chain connects TRBV4-1 to TRBJ2-1; 9 positions match TRBD2. This CDR3 has 16 amino acids. Germline values: CDR1 MGHRA, CDR2 YSYEKL. J gave up 4 bases and V 0 bases, and 4 bases lay outside the gene matches. In nucleotides, the CDR3 is TGCGCCAGCAGCCAAGAGGTGACTAGCGGATACAATGAGCAGTTCTTC. Its translation: CASSQEVTSGYNEQFF.

This clonotype was recorded a few times. The V call is TRBV10-3, the J call TRBJ2-5, with TRBD1 matching over 10 bases. V gave up 4 bases and J gave up 4 bases; unmatched junction bases: 3. Germline values: CDR1 ENHRY, CDR2 SYGVKD. The CDR3 length is 14 residues. The CDR3 spells CAISVTGGVETQYF. CDR3 coding DNA: TGTGCCATCAGTGTGACAGGGGGCGTAGAGACCCAGTACTTC.

This chain links TRBV9 with TRBJ2-5, with D possibly matching TRBD2 (5 bases). V shed 4 bases and J shed 2 bases, with 12 bases lying between them. Per the germline V gene, CDR1 is SGDLS and CDR2 is YYNGEE. The CDR3 totals 14 residues. CDR3 loop: CASSPGGLQETQYF. CDR3 in DNA: TGTGCCAGCAGCCCTGGAGGACTTCAAGAGACCCAGTACTTC.

The rearrangement joins TRBV11-2 to TRBJ2-7; D is unclear. This CDR3 contains 13 residues. V shed 5 bases and J shed 6 bases, with 14 bases lying between them. CDR1 SGHAT and CDR2 FQNNGV come from the germline V gene. DNA for the CDR3: TGTGCCAGCAGCACAAGGTCGCTACCCGAGCAGTACTTC. This translates into CASSTRSLPEQYF.

The chain joins TRBV29-1 to TRBJ2-2; D may be TRBD2 (5 bases). Germline V gene lookup returns CDR1 SQVTM and CDR2 ANQGSEA. CDR3 size: 13 residues. V lost 3 bases to trimming and J lost 2 bases, with 7 bases between them. CDR3 sequence: CSVEWTNTGELFF. The CDR3 nucleotides read TGCAGCGTTGAGTGGACTAACACCGGGGAGCTGTTTTTT.

The V gene is TRBV3-1, the J gene TRBJ2-1; 10 positions match TRBD2. This CDR3 is 17 amino acids long. The V gene end was trimmed by 5 bases and the J gene end by 4 bases; junction bases not matched to a gene: 11. The germline V gene has CDR1 LGHDT and CDR2 YNNKEL (reference sequence). The CDR3 DNA reads as TGTGCCAGCAGCAGGGGATCTAGCGGGAGAAGGTACAATGAGCAGTTCTTC. As protein: CASSRGSSGRRYNEQFF.

This clonotype was observed a handful of times. The V gene is TRBV28, the J gene TRBJ2-7; D ambiguous. The CDR3 totals 14 residues. The germline gives CDR1 MDHEN, CDR2 SYDVKM. With 5 bases removed from V and 2 bases from J, the gap between germline ends came to 13 bases. The CDR3 loop is CASSPGPVTYEQYF. The CDR3 DNA sequence: TGTGCCAGCAGTCCCGGACCCGTAACCTACGAGCAGTACTTC.

This clonotype has only a few counts. CDR3 protein: CASSLGIVSYEQYF. In DNA, the CDR3 is TGTGCCAGCAGCTTAGGCATAGTATCCTACGAGCAGTACTTC. The chain employs TRBV7-9 and TRBJ2-7; D ambiguous. CDR3 size: 14 residues. V lost 1 base, J lost 1 base, and 8 bases lay in between. Germline CDR1 SEHNR, CDR2 FQNEAQ (reference sequence). Looking up the rest from reference TRBV7-9 and TRBJ2-7 gives the full variable domain: DTGVSQNPRHKITKRGQNVTFRCDPISEHNRLYWYRQTLGQGPEFLTYFQNEAQLEKSRLLSDRFSAERPKGSFSTLEIQRTEQGDSAMYLCASSLGIVSYEQYFGPGTRLTVT.

In its sample, this clonotype was seen many times. The V gene is TRBV7-2, the J gene TRBJ2-7, with unresolved D. This CDR3 region has 13 residues. Trimming took off 1 base at V and 1 base at J, with 5 bases between the two ends. Germline V gene sequence: CDR1 SGHTA, CDR2 FQGNSA. The CDR3 is CASSLGVSYEQYF. The CDR3 nucleotides read TGTGCCAGCAGCTTAGGAGTTTCCTACGAGCAGTACTTC. The variable domain in full, with the rest retrieved from reference TRBV7-2 and TRBJ2-7, is GAGVSQSPSNKVTEKGKDVELRCDPISGHTALYWYRQSLGQGLEFLIYFQGNSAPDKSGLPSDRFSAERTGGSVSTLTIQRTQQEDSAVYLCASSLGVSYEQYFGPGTRLTVT.

CDR3 amino acids: CASSQYLPHNEQFF. The CDR3 nucleotides read TGTGCCAGCAGTCAATACCTCCCCCACAATGAGCAGTTCTTC. The rearrangement uses TRBV28 and TRBJ2-1; D is uncertain. Per the germline V gene, CDR1 is MDHEN and CDR2 is SYDVKM. V dropped 5 bases and J dropped 5 bases, with 13 bases sitting between them. The CDR3 extends over 14 amino acids.

The gene calls are TRBV20-1 and TRBJ1-2, with D possibly being TRBD1 (6 bases). The CDR3 sequence is 13 residues long. The V and J ends lost 6 bases and 2 bases respectively, with 13 bases between them. Germline CDR1 and CDR2: DFQATT and SNEGSKA (reference sequence). The chain's CDR3 is CSASTGTNYGYTF. CDR3 nucleotide sequence: TGCAGTGCCTCCACAGGGACAAACTATGGCTACACCTTC.

This clonotype appeared many times. The J gene is TRBJ2-3, the V gene TRBV11-2; the D is unclear. V lost 3 bases to trimming and J lost 2 bases, with 9 bases between them. The CDR3 is 14 amino acids. CDR1 and CDR2 (germline): SGHAT, FQNNGV. The CDR3 nucleotides read TGTGCCAGCAGCTTGGGCCCTAACACAGATACGCAGTATTTT. Protein: CASSLGPNTDTQYF.

The chain employs TRBV18 and TRBJ1-1; D call uncertain. The CDR3 has 14 amino acids. The V gene's germline CDR1 is KGHSH and CDR2 LQKENI. The V end lost 4 bases, the J end lost 0 bases, and 9 bases lay between the germline ends. The CDR3 nucleotides are TGTGCCAGCTCACTGACCCCTATGAACACTGAAGCTTTCTTT. Residues: CASSLTPMNTEAFF.

With regard to this clonotype: Germline is not matched at one junction end, which may reflect a read error. The chain joins TRBV9 to TRBJ1-5; 10 bases fit TRBD1. This CDR3 contains 16 residues. Germline CDR1 and CDR2: SGDLS and YYNGEE. The CDR3 region is CASSSGTGASNRPQHF. CDR3 DNA sequence: TGTGCCAGCTCATCTGGGACAGGGGCTAGCAATCGGCCCCAGCATTTT.

This clonotype was detected only once. The V gene is TRBV9, the J gene TRBJ2-5; D is tentatively TRBD1 or TRBD2 (5 bases each). Germline V gene lookup returns CDR1 SGDLS and CDR2 YYNGEE. The CDR3 spans 15 residues. The V gene lost 3 bases and the J gene lost 5 bases, with 17 bases spanning the gap. The CDR3 here is CASSGNVAEGETQYF. CDR3 DNA: TGTGCCAGCAGCGGTAACGTGGCCGAGGGGGAGACCCAGTACTTC.